The next 12 T cell receptor beta chains were all read from a single sample in a study of blood T cell repertoires in COVID-19. This table comes from immunoSEQ multiplex PCR, and its TCRdb copy is limited to in-frame clones, with some not included. The sample yields nearly 110,000 clones, 80% to 90% seen once. Sequenced sample: peripheral blood. These TCRs come from a man aged 40-50 years with active or convalescent COVID-19.

The chain has TRBV6-5 and TRBJ2-7, with 9 bases aligning to TRBD1. In germline, CDR1 is MNHEY, CDR2 SVGAGI. V lost 5 bases and J lost 3; bases outside the gene matches: 8. CDR3 length: 15 amino acids. The CDR3 loop reads CASSKYRTGDYEQYF. The CDR3 DNA reads as TGTGCCAGCAGTAAATACAGGACAGGGGACTACGAGCAGTACTTC.

The genes are TRBV3-1 (or the pseudogene TRBV3-2) and TRBJ2-1, with 12 nucleotides matching TRBD1. V dropped 4 bases and J dropped 7; count of bases not matched to a gene: 5. The CDR3 has 15 residues. In germline, CDR1 is LGHDT, CDR2 YNNKEL (reference sequence). The CDR3 DNA reads TGTGCCAGCAGCCCGGGACAGGGGGCGAGGAATGAGCAGTTCTTC. It encodes CASSPGQGARNEQFF.

Of note for this clone: Its ends do not fully match the called genes, so a read error is possible. Here the CDR3 DNA reads TGTGCCAGTAGTGAAGGGACAGGGTATGAAAAACTGTTTTTT. This sequence encodes CASSEGTGYEKLFF. The gene calls are TRBV6-1 and TRBJ1-4, with 9 positions matching TRBD1. CDR1 MNHNS and CDR2 SASEGT come from the germline V gene. CDR3 length: 14 residues.

The chain combines TRBV19 with TRBJ2-2, with D possibly matching TRBD1 (5 bases). Trimming cost V 9 bases and J 4 bases, with 12 bases left between them. The CDR3 runs to 13 residues. The germline V gene encodes CDR1 LNHDA and CDR2 SQIVND (reference sequence). In DNA, the CDR3 is TGTGCCAGCCCTGCAGGGTTCACCGGGGAGCTGTTTTTT. Amino acids: CASPAGFTGELFF.

The V gene is TRBV11-1, the J gene TRBJ1-2; D is unresolved. The ends were cut back, 5 bases at V and 4 bases at J, with 11 bases in the middle. This CDR3 region has 13 residues. Germline-derived CDR1 and CDR2 are SGHAT and FQDESV (reference sequence). CDR3 residues: CASSPSEVYGYTF. The DNA of the CDR3 is TGTGCCAGCAGCCCGTCGGAGGTCTATGGCTACACCTTC.

CDR3 region: CASSLQGTYEQYF. The DNA of the CDR3 is TGTGCCAGCAGTCTACAGGGAACCTACGAGCAGTACTTC. The chain is built from TRBV12-3 or TRBV12-4 and TRBJ2-7; possible D gene TRBD1, 6 bases. Trimming stripped 5 bases from V and 2 bases from J, with 10 bases between. This CDR3 region has 13 residues.

The rearrangement uses TRBV27 and TRBJ2-7, with 10 positions matching TRBD1. This CDR3 has 13 residues. The V and J ends lost 8 bases and 4 bases, in that order; junction bases with no gene match: 5. Germline CDR1 and CDR2: MNHEY and SMNVEV (reference sequence). CDR3 sequence: CASRGQGSYEQYF. CDR3 bases: TGTGCCAGCCGGGGACAGGGGTCATACGAGCAGTACTTC.

J is TRBJ1-5 and V is TRBV7-2; D perhaps matches TRBD1 (5 bases). The V end lost 0 bases, the J end lost 0 bases, and 12 bases lay between the germline ends. The length of the CDR3 is 17 residues. Germline CDR1 SGHTA, CDR2 FQGNSA. The CDR3 DNA follows: TGTGCCAGCAGCTTAGCGGGGGGACCGCGTAGCAATCAGCCCCAGCATTTT. Amino acids: CASSLAGGPRSNQPQHF.

The chain recombines TRBV20-1 with TRBJ2-7; a weak D match, TRBD2 (6 bases). Germline V gives CDR1 DFQATT, CDR2 SNEGSKA (reference sequence). This CDR3 contains 15 residues. V lost 3 bases to trimming and J lost 3 bases, with 18 bases between them. CDR3 DNA: TGCAGTGCTAGTGCCCCCGGGACTGAATACTACGAGCAGTACTTC. Amino acids: CSASAPGTEYYEQYF.

A single count supports this clone. The chain joins TRBV5-1 to TRBJ1-4; 10 bases are shared with TRBD1. The J segment lost 6 bases and the V segment lost 3 bases, leaving 2 bases of the junction unmatched. The germline V gene has CDR1 SGHRS and CDR2 YFSETQ. The CDR3 totals 14 residues. The CDR3 DNA is TGCGCCAGCAGCTCCGGGACAGGGGATGAAAAACTGTTTTTT. Its translation: CASSSGTGDEKLFF.

The V and J genes are TRBV10-3 and TRBJ1-1; D ambiguous. This CDR3 has 14 residues. The V and J ends lost 4 bases and 1 base respectively, with 10 bases between them. From germline, CDR1 is ENHRY and CDR2 SYGVKD. This chain's CDR3 is CAISGGRQNTEAFF. In DNA form, the CDR3 reads TGTGCCATCAGTGGCGGGCGGCAGAACACTGAAGCTTTCTTT.

V gene TRBV30 combines with J gene TRBJ2-3; the match to TRBD2 covers 10 bases. V dropped 8 bases and J dropped 1; count of bases not matched to a gene: 3. This CDR3 region has 13 residues. Per the germline V gene, CDR1 is GTSNPN and CDR2 is SVGIG (reference sequence). The CDR3 nucleotides read TGTGCCGGGCTAGCGGGGGGCACAGATACGCAGTATTTT. This translates into CAGLAGGTDTQYF.